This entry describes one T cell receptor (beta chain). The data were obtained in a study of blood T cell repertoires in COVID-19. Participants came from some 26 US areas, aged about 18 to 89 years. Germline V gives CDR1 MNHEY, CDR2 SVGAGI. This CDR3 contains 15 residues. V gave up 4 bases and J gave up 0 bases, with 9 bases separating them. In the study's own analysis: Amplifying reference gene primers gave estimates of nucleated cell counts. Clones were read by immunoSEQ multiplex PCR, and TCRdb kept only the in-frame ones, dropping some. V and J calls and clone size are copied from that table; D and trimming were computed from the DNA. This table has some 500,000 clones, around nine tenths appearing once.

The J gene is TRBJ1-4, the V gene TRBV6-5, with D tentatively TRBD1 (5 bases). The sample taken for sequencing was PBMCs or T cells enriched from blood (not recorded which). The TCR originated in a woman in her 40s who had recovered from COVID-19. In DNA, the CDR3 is TGTGCCAGCAGTTTAGGGGAAACAACTAATGAAAAACTGTTTTTT. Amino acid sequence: CASSLGETTNEKLFF.